This TCR beta chain is from a study of T cell responses to AZD1222 COVID-19 vaccine. Trimming removed 1 base at V and 7 bases at J, with 8 bases between. This CDR3 comprises 13 residues. The germline V gene encodes CDR1 SGHTA and CDR2 FQGNSA. The assay was immunoSEQ multiplex PCR, and TCRdb's table has in-frame clones only and misses some. The data show roughly 120,000 clones, with around 81% seen just once and around 4.6% held by the top ten. This receptor was taken from an adult in good health. The sequencing here drew on peripheral blood, taken on day 0 of AZD1222 vaccination. V and J are TRBV7-2 and TRBJ2-1; D remains unclear. The CDR3 protein is CASSLGKRNEQFF. In DNA form, the CDR3 reads TGTGCCAGCAGCTTAGGCAAAAGGAATGAGCAGTTCTTC.